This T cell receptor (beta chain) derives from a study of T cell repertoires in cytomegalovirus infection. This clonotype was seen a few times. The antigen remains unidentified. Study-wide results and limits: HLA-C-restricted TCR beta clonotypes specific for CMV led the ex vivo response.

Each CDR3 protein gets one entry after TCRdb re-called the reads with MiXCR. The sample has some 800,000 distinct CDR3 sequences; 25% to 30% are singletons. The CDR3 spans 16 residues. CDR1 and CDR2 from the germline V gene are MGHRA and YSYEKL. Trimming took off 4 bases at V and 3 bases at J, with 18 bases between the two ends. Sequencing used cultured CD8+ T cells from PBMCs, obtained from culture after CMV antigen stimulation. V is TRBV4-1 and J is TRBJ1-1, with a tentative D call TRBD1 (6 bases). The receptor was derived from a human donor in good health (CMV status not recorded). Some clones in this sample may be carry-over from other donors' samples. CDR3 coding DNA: TGCGCCAGCAGCCCGAACCACAGGGTAGAGGACACTGAAGCTTTCTTT. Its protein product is CASSPNHRVEDTEAFF.